These 14 T cell receptor beta chains came from one sample sequenced in a study of T cells in Graves' hyperthyroidism and ophthalmopathy. What was amplified from RNA transcripts were TCR beta CDR3 regions. The HTBI primer set drove a first-round RT-PCR of the TCR CDR3. TCRdb redid the calling of the multiplex PCR reads with MiXCR, one entry per CDR3 protein. The sample has 500,000 to 600,000 distinct CDR3 sequences, just under 20% seen once; the top ten hold about 50%. The sequenced sample was blood. These receptors came from a man aged 35-49 years with Graves' ophthalmopathy.

In its sample, this clonotype was seen many times. The rearrangement joins TRBV12-3 or TRBV12-4 to TRBJ1-5; tentatively, D is TRBD1 (5 bases). Trimming removed 6 bases from V and 2 bases from J, with 8 bases in between. The CDR3 consists of 13 residues. The CDR3 DNA sequence: TGTGCCAGCAGATGGGGCGGCAATCAGCCCCAGCATTTT. Protein: CASRWGGNQPQHF.

In its sample, this clonotype was seen many times. The chain joins TRBV28 to TRBJ2-3; possible D gene TRBD2, 5 bases. Germline V gene data show CDR1 as MDHEN and CDR2 as SYDVKM. CDR3 length: 14 amino acids. With 4 bases removed from V and 5 bases from J, the gap between germline ends came to 13 bases. The CDR3 spells CASSSSVREDTQYF. DNA of the CDR3: TGTGCCAGCAGTTCCTCAGTCCGGGAAGATACGCAGTATTTT. Combining the CDR3 with reference TRBV28 and TRBJ2-3 gives the whole variable domain DVKVTQSSRYLVKRTGEKVFLECVQDMDHENMFWYRQDPGLGLRLIYFSYDVKMKEKGDIPEGYSVSREKKERFSLILESASTNQTSMYLCASSSSVREDTQYFGPGTRLTVL.

The CDR3 loop is CASSVVAGGGVNEQFF. In nucleotides, the CDR3 is TGTGCCAGCAGCGTCGTAGCGGGGGGTGGGGTTAATGAGCAGTTCTTC. This chain joins TRBV9 and TRBJ2-1; 10 bases are shared with TRBD2. J was trimmed by 7 bases and V by 2 bases; bases with no gene match: 9. The CDR3 extends over 16 amino acids. The germline CDR1 and CDR2 sequences are SGDLS and YYNGEE. Variable domain in full (rest from reference TRBV9 and TRBJ2-1): DSGVTQTPKHLITATGQRVTLRCSPRSGDLSVYWYQQSLDQGLQFLIQYYNGEERAKGNILERFSAQQFPDLHSELNLSSLELGDSALYFCASSVVAGGGVNEQFFGPGTRLTVL.

This clonotype showed up just a few times. This chain links TRBV19 with TRBJ1-5; a possible D gene is TRBD1 (6 bases). V dropped 7 bases and J dropped 6 bases, with 13 bases sitting between them. Germline V gene data show CDR1 as LNHDA and CDR2 as SQIVND (reference sequence). The CDR3 spans 13 residues. CDR3: CASTHRVRQPQHF. The CDR3 DNA follows: TGTGCCAGTACCCACAGGGTTCGTCAGCCCCAGCATTTT.

Remarks on this clonotype: One end of the junction does not line up with germline, which may come from a read error. The chain joins TRBV27 to TRBJ2-7; D uncertain. CDR1 is MNHEY and CDR2 is SMNVEV in the germline V gene (reference sequence). This CDR3 region has 12 residues. In DNA form, the CDR3 reads TGTGTCAGCAGTACTATCGACAACGAGCAGTACTTC. Translation gives CVSSTIDNEQYF.

This clonotype was recorded many times. The chain carries TRBV5-1 and TRBJ2-1; no clear D gene. The CDR3 has 12 amino acids. V was shortened by 0 bases and J by 9 bases, with 7 bases between the two germline ends. Looked up from germline, CDR1 is SGHRS and CDR2 is YFSETQ. The CDR3 region is CASSLEGGEQFF. The DNA for the CDR3 is TGCGCCAGCAGCTTGGAGGGCGGTGAGCAGTTCTTC. The full variable domain, rest sourced from reference TRBV5-1 and TRBJ2-1, is KAGVTQTPRYLIKTRGQQVTLSCSPISGHRSVSWYQQTPGQGLQFLFEYFSETQRNKGNFPGRFSGRQFSNSRSEMNVSTLELGDSALYLCASSLEGGEQFFGPGTRLTVL.

This clonotype was picked up many times. V and J are TRBV28 and TRBJ2-4; 10 nucleotides agree with TRBD2. The length of the CDR3 is 21 residues. CDR1 is MDHEN, CDR2 SYDVKM, per germline. Unmatched junction bases numbered 18, after V lost 3 bases and J lost 1 base. The DNA of the CDR3 is TGTGCCAGCAGTTTCAATTTCGGGCTAGCGGGAGAGGGTGAGGCCAAAAACATTCAGTACTTC. It is translated as CASSFNFGLAGEGEAKNIQYF.

This rearrangement joins TRBV7-9 to TRBJ2-1, with TRBD2 identical over 13 bases. In germline, CDR1 is SEHNR, CDR2 FQNEAQ (reference sequence). This CDR3 comprises 14 residues. V trimming: 6 bases; J trimming: 7 bases; junction bases outside the gene matches: 3. CDR3 residues: CASRTSGGINEQFF. The CDR3 DNA is TGTGCCAGCAGGACTAGCGGGGGGATAAATGAGCAGTTCTTC.

The chain recombines TRBV29-1 with TRBJ1-2; D unclear. V lost 4 bases, J lost 4 bases, and 10 bases lay in between. The V gene's germline CDR1 is SQVTM and CDR2 ANQGSEA. The CDR3 has 12 amino acids. The CDR3 sequence: CSVVAASYGYTF. As DNA, the CDR3 is TGCAGCGTTGTCGCAGCAAGCTATGGCTACACCTTC.

This clonotype appeared a few times. The chain combines TRBV27 with TRBJ2-7; D gene uncertain. Germline V gene lookup returns CDR1 MNHEY and CDR2 SMNVEV (reference sequence). Trimming took 3 bases from V and 2 from J, leaving 8 bases between them. The CDR3 runs to 13 residues. CDR3 residues: CASSLTSTYEQYF. The CDR3 nucleotides are TGTGCCAGCAGTTTGACAAGTACCTACGAGCAGTACTTC.

This chain joins TRBV7-2 and TRBJ2-1; TRBD2 aligns across 9 bases. The CDR3 loop spans 15 amino acids. Germline CDR1 SGHTA, CDR2 FQGNSA. The J segment lost 6 bases and the V segment lost 1 base, leaving 4 bases of the junction unmatched. The CDR3 protein is CASSLVFSGSNEQFF. CDR3 nucleotides: TGTGCCAGCAGCTTAGTATTTAGCGGGAGCAATGAGCAGTTCTTC. The full variable domain, its missing parts supplied by reference TRBV7-2 and TRBJ2-1, is GAGVSQSPSNKVTEKGKDVELRCDPISGHTALYWYRQSLGQGLEFLIYFQGNSAPDKSGLPSDRFSAERTGGSVSTLTIQRTQQEDSAVYLCASSLVFSGSNEQFFGPGTRLTVL.

This clonotype was seen only a few times. This chain uses TRBV28 with TRBJ2-1; TRBD2 agrees at 7 bases. V gave up 5 bases and J gave up 4 bases; unmatched junction bases: 5. This CDR3 contains 14 residues. Germline V gene lookup returns CDR1 MDHEN and CDR2 SYDVKM. DNA of the CDR3: TGTGCCAGCAGTCCTGGGACTATTTACAATGAGCAGTTCTTC. Amino acids: CASSPGTIYNEQFF.

This clonotype was recorded at least ten times. The chain is built from TRBV19 and TRBJ1-1; no firm D call. The CDR3 covers 14 residues. V was cut by 3 bases and J by 2 bases, with 10 bases left in between. Germline V lookup: CDR1 LNHDA, CDR2 SQIVND (reference sequence). The CDR3 region has the DNA TGTGCCAGTAGTATCGGTCAAGGCAACACTGAAGCTTTCTTT. Translating it yields CASSIGQGNTEAFF. Looking up the rest from reference TRBV19 and TRBJ1-1 gives the full variable domain: DGGITQSPKYLFRKEGQNVTLSCEQNLNHDAMYWYRQDPGQGLRLIYYSQIVNDFQKGDIAEGYSVSREKKESFPLTVTSAQKNPTAFYLCASSIGQGNTEAFFGQGTRLTVV.

Many counts were recorded for this clonotype. The CDR3 loop is CAWSAAGFSTDTQYF. The CDR3 DNA reads as TGTGCCTGGAGTGCGGCGGGATTTAGCACAGATACGCAGTATTTT. The chain joins TRBV30 to TRBJ2-3, with D possibly matching TRBD2 (6 bases). V lost 1 base to trimming and J lost 0 bases, with 11 bases between them. Germline V lookup: CDR1 GTSNPN, CDR2 SVGIG (reference sequence). This CDR3 has 15 residues.